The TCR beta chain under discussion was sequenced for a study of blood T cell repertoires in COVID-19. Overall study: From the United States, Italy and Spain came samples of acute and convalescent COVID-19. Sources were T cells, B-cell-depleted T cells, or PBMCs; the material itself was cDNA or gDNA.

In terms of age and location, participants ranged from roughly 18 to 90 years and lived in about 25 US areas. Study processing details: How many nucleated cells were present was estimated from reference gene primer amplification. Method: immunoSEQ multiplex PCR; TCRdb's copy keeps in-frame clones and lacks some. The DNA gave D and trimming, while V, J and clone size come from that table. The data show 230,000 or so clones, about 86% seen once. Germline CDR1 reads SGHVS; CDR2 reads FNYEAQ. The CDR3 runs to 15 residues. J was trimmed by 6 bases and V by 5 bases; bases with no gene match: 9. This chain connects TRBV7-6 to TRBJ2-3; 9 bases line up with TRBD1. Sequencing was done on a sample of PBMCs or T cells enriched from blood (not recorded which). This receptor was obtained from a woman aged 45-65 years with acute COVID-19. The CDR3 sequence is CASSLDRGFRDTQYF. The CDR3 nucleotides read TGTGCCAGCAGCCTCGACAGGGGGTTTCGTGATACGCAGTATTTT.